This record looks at one T cell receptor beta chain sequence and its context. CDR3 length: 14 residues. The ends lost 4 bases at V and 7 bases at J; junction bases unmatched: 3. Per germline, CDR1 SGHAT and CDR2 FQNNGV. In the source study's methods: Reference gene primers were amplified, and this amplification served to estimate nucleated cell counts. Assay used: immunoSEQ multiplex PCR; TCRdb lists only in-frame clones, some missing. V, J and clone size were drawn from that table, and D and trimming were deduced from the DNA. The profile shows fewer than 120,000 clones, 87% of them singletons. This record belongs to a study of blood T cell repertoires in COVID-19. Overall study: Both acute and convalescent COVID-19 samples were obtained from the United States, Italy and Spain. The analysed material was cDNA or gDNA that came from T cells, B-cell-depleted T cells, or PBMCs.

What was sequenced was peripheral blood. This TCR was sampled from a human donor in a cohort sampled during active COVID-19. The V gene is TRBV11-2, the J gene TRBJ2-1; 11 bases are shared with TRBD2. CDR3 region: CASSSTSGMNEQFF. In nucleotides, the CDR3 is TGTGCCAGCAGCTCGACTAGCGGGATGAATGAGCAGTTCTTC. The entire variable domain, with the rest obtained from reference TRBV11-2 and TRBJ2-1, is as follows: EAGVAQSPRYKIIEKRQSVAFWCNPISGHATLYWYQQILGQGPKLLIQFQNNGVVDDSQLPKDRFSAERLKGVDSTLKIQPAKLEDSAVYLCASSSTSGMNEQFFGPGTRLTVL.